This TCR beta chain comes out of a study of beta chain features in type 1 diabetes. Sequenced material consisted of expressed TCRB transcripts (all of the isolated RNA was reverse transcribed). The protocol was immunoSEQ multiplex PCR, while the TCRdb copy is restricted to in-frame clones and leaves out a portion. The data contain about 120,000 clones, 15% to 20% of them singletons. Germline-derived CDR1 and CDR2 are SGHRS and YFSETQ. V lost 4 bases to trimming and J lost 2 bases, with 15 bases between them. There are 15 residues in the CDR3. General study points: Amplification by PCR could prefer shorter templates, with the same effect in patients and controls. Shorter TCRB CDR3s, moderately but significantly so, were found in Type 1 diabetes patients in all four CD4+ subsets.

In regard to this clone: The antigen remains unidentified.

This chain connects TRBV5-1 to TRBJ2-5; the D is unclear. The sequencing input was central memory CD4+ T cells from blood. The TCR was taken from a man aged 18 to 35 with type 1 diabetes. DNA of the CDR3: TGCGCCAGCAGCCCGGAGCCGGCATCACAAGAGACCCAGTACTTC. Its protein is CASSPEPASQETQYF. Based on the CDR3 plus reference TRBV5-1 and TRBJ2-5, the full variable domain is KAGVTQTPRYLIKTRGQQVTLSCSPISGHRSVSWYQQTPGQGLQFLFEYFSETQRNKGNFPGRFSGRQFSNSRSEMNVSTLELGDSALYLCASSPEPASQETQYFGPGTRLLVL.